These T cell receptor beta chains were read from a single sample in a study of cytomegalovirus exposure and HLA in healthy donors. The protocol was immunoSEQ multiplex PCR, while the TCRdb copy is restricted to in-frame clones and leaves out a portion. The table gives tens of thousands of clones; the top ten clones make up approximately 15% of it. The material sequenced was PBMCs. The receptors were gathered from a male donor in good health and CMV-seropositive. Both conserved end residues are part of each CDR3. Each record gives: clone size, V gene, D gene, J gene, CDR3 DNA, CDR3 protein. D genes are given only for firm matches. Clone size appears in some rows only: once, few, many, or a class for an expanded clone.

abundance: -; v_gene: TRBV18; d_gene: -; j_gene: TRBJ2-2; CDR3nt: TGTGCCAGCTCACCACCGTCGGCCGGGGAGCTGTTTTTT; CDR3aa: CASSPPSAGELFF
abundance: -; v_gene: TRBV7-8; d_gene: TRBD1; j_gene: TRBJ1-1; CDR3nt: TGTGCCAGCAGCTTAGACAGGGGAAACACTGAAGCTTTCTTT; CDR3aa: CASSLDRGNTEAFF
abundance: -; v_gene: TRBV10-3; d_gene: -; j_gene: TRBJ1-1; CDR3nt: TGTGCCATCAGTGAGACACACCCCCAGGACACTGAAGCTTTCTTT; CDR3aa: CAISETHPQDTEAFF
abundance: -; v_gene: TRBV6-5; d_gene: TRBD2; j_gene: TRBJ2-1; CDR3nt: TGTGCCAGCAGTTACTCGGGCGGGGGCTACAATGAGCAGTTCTTC; CDR3aa: CASSYSGGGYNEQFF
abundance: -; v_gene: TRBV6-1; d_gene: -; j_gene: TRBJ1-3; CDR3nt: TGTGCCAGCGGGAGGGGGGCCCAGGCCGGAAACACCATATATTTT; CDR3aa: CASGRGAQAGNTIYF
abundance: -; v_gene: TRBV6-5; d_gene: -; j_gene: TRBJ1-2; CDR3nt: TGTGCCAGCAGACTCCTCGCAAACCACTATGGCTACACCTTC; CDR3aa: CASRLLANHYGYTF
abundance: -; v_gene: TRBV28; d_gene: -; j_gene: TRBJ1-1; CDR3nt: TGTGCCGCCAGATCCCACACTGAAGCTTTCTTT; CDR3aa: CAARSHTEAFF
abundance: -; v_gene: TRBV6-1; d_gene: -; j_gene: TRBJ2-7; CDR3nt: TGTGCCAGCAGTCCCGGGGAGACGGGCGAGCAGTACTTC; CDR3aa: CASSPGETGEQYF
abundance: -; v_gene: TRBV28; d_gene: -; j_gene: TRBJ1-5; CDR3nt: TGTGCCAGCAGCCGCATACTCAACACGGGACAGCCCCAGCATTTT; CDR3aa: CASSRILNTGQPQHF
abundance: -; v_gene: TRBV19; d_gene: TRBD1; j_gene: TRBJ1-1; CDR3nt: TGTGCCAGTAGTAAGGGACAGGGAAGCACTGAAGCTTTCTTT; CDR3aa: CASSKGQGSTEAFF
abundance: -; v_gene: TRBV5-1; d_gene: TRBD1; j_gene: TRBJ1-6; CDR3nt: TGCGCCAGCAGCCTCTGGGACAGTAATTCACCCCTCCACTTT; CDR3aa: CASSLWDSNSPLHF
abundance: -; v_gene: TRBV5-1; d_gene: TRBD1; j_gene: TRBJ2-1; CDR3nt: TGCGCCAGCAGCTGGGACAGCTACAATGAGCAGTTCTTC; CDR3aa: CASSWDSYNEQFF
abundance: -; v_gene: TRBV29-1; d_gene: -; j_gene: TRBJ2-7; CDR3nt: TGCAGCGTTGATGAAGGACACCACGAGCAGTACTTC; CDR3aa: CSVDEGHHEQYF
abundance: medium-sized; v_gene: TRBV18; d_gene: -; j_gene: TRBJ1-1; CDR3nt: TGTGCCAGCTCACCAAGGGAGGATCGTTGGGCCACTGAAGCTTTCTTT; CDR3aa: CASSPREDRWATEAFF
abundance: -; v_gene: TRBV5-5; d_gene: -; j_gene: TRBJ2-7; CDR3nt: TGTGCCAGCAGCTTGGTAGAAGGACAGCACCCCGACGAGCAGTACTTC; CDR3aa: CASSLVEGQHPDEQYF
abundance: -; v_gene: TRBV20-1; d_gene: -; j_gene: TRBJ2-7; CDR3nt: TGCAGCATCCTGACGGGGTACGAGCAGTACTTC; CDR3aa: CSILTGYEQYF
abundance: -; v_gene: TRBV7-9; d_gene: TRBD2; j_gene: TRBJ2-5; CDR3nt: TGTGCCAGCAGCGCGGGACTAGCGGGGGAGGAGACCCAGTACTTC; CDR3aa: CASSAGLAGEETQYF
abundance: -; v_gene: TRBV6-5; d_gene: TRBD2; j_gene: TRBJ2-7; CDR3nt: TGTGCCTCCAGAGCGGGAGGTAGGAACGAGCAGTACTTC; CDR3aa: CASRAGGRNEQYF
abundance: -; v_gene: TRBV27; d_gene: TRBD1; j_gene: TRBJ2-7; CDR3nt: TGTGCCAGCAGTCCGGGACAGGGGAACTACGAGCAGTACTTC; CDR3aa: CASSPGQGNYEQYF
abundance: -; v_gene: TRBV2; d_gene: TRBD1; j_gene: TRBJ2-7; CDR3nt: TGTGCCAGCACCTCAGCCAGTGCGACAGGGCGTTACGAGCAGTACTTC; CDR3aa: CASTSASATGRYEQYF
abundance: -; v_gene: TRBV29-1; d_gene: -; j_gene: TRBJ1-1; CDR3nt: TGCAGCGTACAGGGGAACACTGAAGCTTTCTTT; CDR3aa: CSVQGNTEAFF
abundance: -; v_gene: TRBV7-2; d_gene: -; j_gene: TRBJ2-2; CDR3nt: TGTGCCAGCAGCTTAAATTATTGGAACACCGGGGAGCTGTTTTTT; CDR3aa: CASSLNYWNTGELFF
abundance: -; v_gene: TRBV9; d_gene: TRBD2; j_gene: TRBJ2-5; CDR3nt: TGTGCCAGCAGCGTAGCTCATCTAGCGGGACTGCAGGAGACCCAGTACTTC; CDR3aa: CASSVAHLAGLQETQYF
abundance: -; v_gene: TRBV7-8; d_gene: TRBD1; j_gene: TRBJ1-1; CDR3nt: TGTGCCAGCAGCCCAACAGGGGGGAACACTGAAGCTTTCTTT; CDR3aa: CASSPTGGNTEAFF
abundance: -; v_gene: TRBV19; d_gene: TRBD2; j_gene: TRBJ2-7; CDR3nt: TGTGCCAGTAGCCGGACTAGCGGGAGGGCCCGGGACGAGCAGTACTTC; CDR3aa: CASSRTSGRARDEQYF
abundance: -; v_gene: TRBV6-5; d_gene: TRBD1; j_gene: TRBJ1-5; CDR3nt: TGTGCCAGCAGTTCCGGGACAGACCTCAATCAGCCCCAGCATTTT; CDR3aa: CASSSGTDLNQPQHF
abundance: -; v_gene: TRBV6-6; d_gene: -; j_gene: TRBJ1-4; CDR3nt: TGTGCAAGCCGGGATGAAAAACTGTTTTTT; CDR3aa: CASRDEKLFF
abundance: -; v_gene: TRBV29-1; d_gene: -; j_gene: TRBJ1-1; CDR3nt: TGCAGCGTTGAAGACAAAGGGGCTGAAGCTTTCTTT; CDR3aa: CSVEDKGAEAFF
abundance: -; v_gene: TRBV6-5; d_gene: TRBD1; j_gene: TRBJ1-2; CDR3nt: TGTGCCAGCAGTAAAGCAGGGGGAGGTGGCTACACCTTC; CDR3aa: CASSKAGGGGYTF
abundance: -; v_gene: TRBV29-1; d_gene: -; j_gene: TRBJ2-7; CDR3nt: TGCAGCGTTGCTGGGCCCTCCTACGAGCAGTACTTC; CDR3aa: CSVAGPSYEQYF
abundance: -; v_gene: TRBV27; d_gene: TRBD1; j_gene: TRBJ2-2; CDR3nt: TGTGCCAGCAGCCAAGACAGGGCTAACACCGGGGAGCTGTTTTTT; CDR3aa: CASSQDRANTGELFF
abundance: -; v_gene: TRBV9; d_gene: -; j_gene: TRBJ1-5; CDR3nt: TGTGCCTCCGGAGGTTACCCCGATCAGCCCCAGCATTTT; CDR3aa: CASGGYPDQPQHF
abundance: -; v_gene: TRBV10-3; d_gene: -; j_gene: TRBJ1-1; CDR3nt: TGTGCCATCAGTGAGTCTGAGAGGGCTGAAGATTTCTTT; CDR3aa: CAISESERAEDFF
abundance: -; v_gene: TRBV28; d_gene: TRBD1; j_gene: TRBJ2-7; CDR3nt: TGTGCCAGCAGCTCGGGACAGGGCTACGAGCAGTACTTC; CDR3aa: CASSSGQGYEQYF
abundance: -; v_gene: TRBV6-5; d_gene: TRBD1; j_gene: TRBJ2-1; CDR3nt: TGTGCCAGCAGCCAGGGGGCTAGGGTCTATGAGCAGTTCTTC; CDR3aa: CASSQGARVYEQFF
abundance: -; v_gene: TRBV6-4; d_gene: -; j_gene: TRBJ1-1; CDR3nt: TGTGCCAGCAGAGAAGGAGAGAACACTGAAGCTTTCTTT; CDR3aa: CASREGENTEAFF
abundance: -; v_gene: TRBV7-9; d_gene: -; j_gene: TRBJ2-7; CDR3nt: TGTGCCAGCAGCCAGACCCCTGACACGGACTACGAGCAGTACTTC; CDR3aa: CASSQTPDTDYEQYF
abundance: -; v_gene: TRBV30; d_gene: TRBD1; j_gene: TRBJ1-5; CDR3nt: TGTGCCTGGAGGGACAGGGAGGAACAGCCCCAGCATTTT; CDR3aa: CAWRDREEQPQHF
abundance: -; v_gene: TRBV7-6; d_gene: TRBD1; j_gene: TRBJ1-1; CDR3nt: TGTGCCAGCAGCAGACAGGGGGAGAACACTGAAGCTTTCTTT; CDR3aa: CASSRQGENTEAFF
abundance: -; v_gene: TRBV30; d_gene: TRBD1; j_gene: TRBJ1-2; CDR3nt: TGTGCCTGGAAGGAGATTCAGGGGGCGAGGAGATCTGAGGGCTACACCTTC; CDR3aa: CAWKEIQGARRSEGYTF
abundance: -; v_gene: TRBV30; d_gene: -; j_gene: TRBJ2-7; CDR3nt: TGTGCCTGGAGTGTACTTGGCTACGAGCAGTACTTC; CDR3aa: CAWSVLGYEQYF
abundance: -; v_gene: TRBV5-5; d_gene: -; j_gene: TRBJ1-1; CDR3nt: TGTGCCAGCAGCTTGGAACGTACTACTGAAGCTTTCTTT; CDR3aa: CASSLERTTEAFF
abundance: -; v_gene: TRBV19; d_gene: -; j_gene: TRBJ2-1; CDR3nt: TGTGCCAGTAGTATGGGATGGGGGGTATACAATGAGCAGTTCTTC; CDR3aa: CASSMGWGVYNEQFF
abundance: -; v_gene: TRBV30; d_gene: TRBD1; j_gene: TRBJ1-1; CDR3nt: TGTGCCTGGAAACGGGACAGGCCCGCTGAAGCTTTCTTT; CDR3aa: CAWKRDRPAEAFF
abundance: -; v_gene: TRBV6-1; d_gene: -; j_gene: TRBJ1-5; CDR3nt: TGTGCCAGCAGTGAAGCGAGGGCCCCCCAGCCCCAGCATTTT; CDR3aa: CASSEARAPQPQHF
abundance: -; v_gene: TRBV30; d_gene: -; j_gene: TRBJ1-1; CDR3nt: TGTGCCTGTGAGGGTTCCGTGAACACTGAAGCTTTCTTT; CDR3aa: CACEGSVNTEAFF
abundance: -; v_gene: TRBV7-8; d_gene: TRBD2; j_gene: TRBJ2-1; CDR3nt: TGTGCCAGCAGCCGTATACCAGGGACTAGCGGGACCCCCCTCTCCTACAATGAGCAGTTCTTC; CDR3aa: CASSRIPGTSGTPLSYNEQFF
abundance: -; v_gene: TRBV28; d_gene: -; j_gene: TRBJ2-7; CDR3nt: TGTGCCAGCAGGAAGACAGTTGGAAGCTCCTACGAGCAGTACTTC; CDR3aa: CASRKTVGSSYEQYF
abundance: -; v_gene: TRBV29-1; d_gene: -; j_gene: TRBJ2-1; CDR3nt: TGCAGCGCCGGGACTCGATCCTACAATGAGCAGTTCTTC; CDR3aa: CSAGTRSYNEQFF
abundance: -; v_gene: TRBV6-1; d_gene: TRBD2; j_gene: TRBJ2-1; CDR3nt: TGTGCCAGCAGTGAATGGACTAGCGGGAATTACAATGAGCAGTTCTTC; CDR3aa: CASSEWTSGNYNEQFF
abundance: -; v_gene: TRBV13; d_gene: TRBD2; j_gene: TRBJ2-7; CDR3nt: TGTGCCAGCAGCTTGCTTGGCGGGAGTGGATCCTACGAGCAGTACTTC; CDR3aa: CASSLLGGSGSYEQYF
abundance: -; v_gene: TRBV6-5; d_gene: TRBD1; j_gene: TRBJ2-7; CDR3nt: TGTGCCAGCAGGACAGGGTTTTACGAGCAGTACTTC; CDR3aa: CASRTGFYEQYF
abundance: -; v_gene: TRBV29-1; d_gene: -; j_gene: TRBJ1-1; CDR3nt: TGCAGCGTTGAATCTACAGGGATAACTGAAGCTTTCTTT; CDR3aa: CSVESTGITEAFF
abundance: -; v_gene: TRBV7-9; d_gene: -; j_gene: TRBJ2-7; CDR3nt: TGTGCCAGCAGCTCAACCTTTAGGGACACCGACAACGAGCAGTACTTC; CDR3aa: CASSSTFRDTDNEQYF
abundance: -; v_gene: TRBV12-5; d_gene: TRBD1; j_gene: TRBJ2-1; CDR3nt: TGTGCTAGTGGTTTGGGGACAGGCAATGAGCAGTTCTTC; CDR3aa: CASGLGTGNEQFF
abundance: -; v_gene: TRBV5-1; d_gene: -; j_gene: TRBJ2-7; CDR3nt: TGCGCCAGCAGCTTGGAGTCCGGGAGCTTCCACGAGCAGTACTTC; CDR3aa: CASSLESGSFHEQYF
abundance: -; v_gene: TRBV5-1; d_gene: -; j_gene: TRBJ1-1; CDR3nt: TGCGCCAGCAGCAACCAAGCTGGGAACACTGAAGCTTTCTTT; CDR3aa: CASSNQAGNTEAFF